Detailed here is one TCR beta chain. The ends were cut back, 5 bases at V and 3 bases at J, with 10 bases in the middle. The CDR3 has 13 amino acids. CDR1 MRHNA and CDR2 SNTAGT come from the germline V gene. This sample stems from a study of blood T cell repertoires in COVID-19. Study details: Acute-phase and convalescent COVID-19 samples originated in the United States, Italy and Spain. The analysed material was cDNA or gDNA that came from T cells, B-cell-depleted T cells, or PBMCs.

Per the original methods: Reference gene primer amplification gave estimated nucleated cell counts. Measured with immunoSEQ multiplex PCR; TCRdb has only the in-frame clones, and not every one. Clone size and V and J calls were adopted from that table, with D and trimming inferred from the DNA. This table holds some 100,000 clones, around 80% found once. Sequences were obtained from peripheral blood. The chain recombines TRBV6-4 with TRBJ1-1, with TRBD1 as a possible D gene (6 bases). The clonotype comes from a woman aged 80 or over with active or convalescent COVID-19. CDR3 sequence reads: CASSQGPYTEAFF. CDR3 nucleotides: TGTGCCAGCAGTCAGGGGCCCTACACTGAAGCTTTCTTT.